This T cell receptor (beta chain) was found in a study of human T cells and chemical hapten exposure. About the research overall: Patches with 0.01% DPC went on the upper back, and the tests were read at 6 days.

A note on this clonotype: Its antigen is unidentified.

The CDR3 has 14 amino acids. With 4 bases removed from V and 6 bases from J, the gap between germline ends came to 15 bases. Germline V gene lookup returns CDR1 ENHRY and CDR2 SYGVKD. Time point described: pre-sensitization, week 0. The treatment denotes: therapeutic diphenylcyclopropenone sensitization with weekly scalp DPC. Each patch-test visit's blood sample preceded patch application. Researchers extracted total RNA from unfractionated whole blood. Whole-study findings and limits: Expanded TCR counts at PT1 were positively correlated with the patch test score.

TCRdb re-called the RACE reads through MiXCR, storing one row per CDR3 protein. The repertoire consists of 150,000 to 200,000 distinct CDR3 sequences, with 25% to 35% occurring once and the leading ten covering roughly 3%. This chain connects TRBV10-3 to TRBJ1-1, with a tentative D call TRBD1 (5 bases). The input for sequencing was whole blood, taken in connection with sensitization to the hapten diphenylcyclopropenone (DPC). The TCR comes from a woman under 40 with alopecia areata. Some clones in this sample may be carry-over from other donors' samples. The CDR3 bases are TGTGCCATCAGTGCGAGGGGCGAGGGAGCTGAAGCTTTCTTT. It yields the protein CAISARGEGAEAFF.